Detailed here is one T cell receptor (beta chain). No antigen is known for it. Trimming left V 6 bases short and J 1 base short, with 13 bases between. CDR3 length: 15 residues. The germline V gene encodes CDR1 LNHDA and CDR2 SQIVND (reference sequence). This entry is derived from a study of PD-1 blockade in classical Hodgkin lymphoma. For the study at large: Nivolumab dosed at 3 mg/kg went to patients intravenously every 2 weeks.

Findings of the study overall: Exclusion applied to patients who initiated nivolumab less than 1 year following ASCT.

Profiled with immunoSEQ multiplex PCR; TCRdb holds only in-frame clones, not every one. Among 80,000 to 100,000 clones, roughly 76% were seen once, and the ten largest hold 15% to 20%. Patients all relapsed after autologous stem cell transplantation, and there was variation in brentuximab vedotin exposure. This TCR was sampled from a human donor with classical Hodgkin lymphoma. J is TRBJ1-5 and V is TRBV19; D not resolved. Sequencing used peripheral blood mononuclear cells (PBMCs), obtained before the second cycle of nivolumab. The CDR3 nucleotides read TGTGCCAGTAGCACTGTCCGGGGAAGCAATCAGCCCCAGCATTTT. Its translation: CASSTVRGSNQPQHF.